This T cell receptor (beta chain) comes out of a study of cytomegalovirus exposure and HLA in healthy donors. Study-wide points: Highest at DRB1 and lowest at HLA-C, TCR association rates differed among HLA loci in a later analysis. Versus the approximately 700-donor mean, an Asian-associated ancestry cluster reportedly showed fewer N-insertions in a later analysis. In an earlier analysis, about 87% or about 30%: the productive usage of most TCR beta V segments.

V shed 3 bases, J shed 6 bases, and the junction held 14 bases outside the gene matches. The CDR3 has 17 residues. A remark on this clone: What it binds is not known.

Primers included in the PCR were 60 Vbeta and 13 Jbeta primers. This table comes from immunoSEQ multiplex PCR, and its TCRdb copy is limited to in-frame clones, with some not included. The data contain 180,000 or so clones, roughly 76% of them singletons. The chain employs TRBV5-3 and TRBJ1-5; 8 positions agree with TRBD1. TRBV5-3 is treated as an ORF (open reading frame) with a function not yet certain. The origin of this receptor is a woman younger than 35 in good health and CMV-seropositive. Sample: PBMCs. The CDR3 sequence is CARSSPRTGNGRQPQHF. The CDR3 region has the DNA TGTGCCAGAAGCTCGCCCAGGACAGGGAACGGACGTCAGCCCCAGCATTTT.